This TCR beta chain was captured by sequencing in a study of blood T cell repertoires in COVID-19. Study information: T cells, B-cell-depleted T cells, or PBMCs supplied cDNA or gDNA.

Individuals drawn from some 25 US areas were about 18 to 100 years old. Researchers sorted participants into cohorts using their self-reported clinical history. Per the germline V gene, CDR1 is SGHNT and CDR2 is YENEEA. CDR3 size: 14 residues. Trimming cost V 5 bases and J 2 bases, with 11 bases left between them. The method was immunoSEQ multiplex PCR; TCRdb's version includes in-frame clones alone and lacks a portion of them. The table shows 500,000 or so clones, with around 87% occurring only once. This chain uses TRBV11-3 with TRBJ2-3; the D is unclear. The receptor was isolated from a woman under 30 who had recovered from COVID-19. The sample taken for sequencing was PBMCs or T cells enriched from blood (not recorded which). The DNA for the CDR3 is TGTGCCAGCAGCCCCCAGGCAGCCACAGATACGCAGTATTTT. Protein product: CASSPQAATDTQYF. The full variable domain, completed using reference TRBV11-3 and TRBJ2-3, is EAGVVQSPRYKIIEKKQPVAFWCNPISGHNTLYWYLQNLGQGPELLIRYENEEAVDDSQLPKDRFSAERLKGVDSTLKIQPAELGDSAVYLCASSPQAATDTQYFGPGTRLTVL.